A single sample is the source of the 28 T cell receptor beta chains below, sequenced in a study of blood T cell repertoires in COVID-19. Generated by immunoSEQ multiplex PCR, the TCRdb table keeps only in-frame clones and is missing some. The sample has roughly 190,000 clones; around nine tenths are singletons. The specimen was peripheral blood. The receptors stem from a man between 65 and 85 years old with acute or convalescent COVID-19.

V is TRBV2 and J is TRBJ1-5, with TRBD1 matching over 9 bases. The CDR3 is made up of 13 amino acids. Germline V CDR1 and CDR2: SNHLY, FYNNEI. Unmatched junction bases numbered 4, after V lost 6 bases and J lost 7 bases. The CDR3 loop reads CASRGQGGQPQHF. DNA of the CDR3: TGTGCCAGCAGGGGACAGGGTGGCCAGCCCCAGCATTTT.

As for this clone: A read error may account for a junction end that differs from germline. This rearrangement joins TRBV7-7 to TRBJ2-1; 8 nucleotides match TRBD2. CDR3 size: 14 residues. Germline V gene sequence: CDR1 SSHAT, CDR2 FNYEAQ (reference sequence). The CDR3 bases are TGTGCTAGCAGCTTAAGCGGGAGCATCGATGAGCAGTTCTTC. Protein: CASSLSGSIDEQFF.

The CDR3 DNA reads as TGTGCCAGCAGCCAAGTAGCCGCTTGGGAGACCCCTCGCAACACTGAAGCTTTCTTT. This encodes CASSQVAAWETPRNTEAFF. V usage is TRBV4-2 and J usage is TRBJ1-1, with unresolved D. Germline V gene sequence: CDR1 LGHNA, CDR2 YNFKEQ. This CDR3 has 19 amino acids. The V end was cut by 1 base, the J end by 2 bases, with 23 bases between.

This clone has only a few counts. This sequence joins TRBV5-1 and TRBJ2-2; perhaps TRBD1 as D (5 bases). Between the trimmed V and J ends, which lost 2 bases and 1 base, there was a span of 6 bases. CDR1 and CDR2 from the germline V gene are SGHRS and YFSETQ. This CDR3 comprises 14 residues. CDR3 sequence (DNA): TGCGCCAGCAGCTTTACAGGGAACACCGGGGAGCTGTTTTTT. Its translation: CASSFTGNTGELFF.

The CDR3 here is CASSTDRGRRGELFF. CDR3 in DNA: TGTGCCAGCAGTACGGACAGGGGGCGCCGCGGGGAGCTGTTTTTT. This sequence joins TRBV6-5 and TRBJ2-2; 11 nucleotides align to TRBD1. Germline trimming cut 5 bases from V and 7 bases from J; bases unmatched to any gene: 6. The CDR3 has 15 amino acids. Looked up from germline, CDR1 is MNHEY and CDR2 is SVGAGI.

V and J are TRBV7-8 and TRBJ1-5; 7 nucleotides match TRBD1. Germline CDR1 is SGHVS and CDR2 is FQNEAQ. After removal of 4 bases from V and 3 bases from J, the junction contained 3 bases not matched to a gene. The CDR3 runs to 14 residues. The DNA of the CDR3 is TGTGCCAGCAGCTCGGGACAGTACAATCAGCCCCAGCATTTT. Its translation: CASSSGQYNQPQHF.

CDR3 DNA sequence: TGTGCCAGCAGCGTAGACGGCAGGGTGCTGGCGGGGGGATTTCCAGATACGCAGTATTTT. It encodes CASSVDGRVLAGGFPDTQYF. The V and J genes are TRBV9 and TRBJ2-3, with 8 bases fitting TRBD2. Germline V gives CDR1 SGDLS, CDR2 YYNGEE. The CDR3 length is 20 residues. The junction had 19 bases not matched to a gene; V was cut back by 0 bases and J by 4 bases.

The rearrangement links TRBV7-2 to TRBJ2-7, with 11 bases aligning to TRBD2. The trim removed 2 bases at V and 4 bases at J, leaving 7 bases unmatched. Germline V gene sequence: CDR1 SGHTA, CDR2 FQGNSA. The CDR3 runs 16 residues. The CDR3 DNA sequence: TGTGCCAGCAGCTTAATATCGCTAGCGGGGGGTTACGAGCAGTACTTC. Amino acid sequence: CASSLISLAGGYEQYF.

The chain is built from TRBV6-5 and TRBJ2-7; 7 bases match TRBD1. Germline CDR1 MNHEY, CDR2 SVGAGI. This CDR3 has 15 amino acids. J gave up 1 base and V 6 bases, and 9 bases lay outside the gene matches. This chain's CDR3 is CASSPSGQISYEQYF. The CDR3 DNA reads TGTGCCAGCAGCCCGTCGGGACAGATATCCTACGAGCAGTACTTC.

CDR3 protein: CASNGQGRNYGYTF. CDR3 in DNA: TGTGCCAGTAACGGCCAGGGTAGGAACTATGGCTACACCTTC. J is TRBJ1-2 and V is TRBV19; a possible D gene is TRBD1 (5 bases). The V end lost 7 bases, the J end lost 2 bases, and 14 bases lay between the germline ends. The germline CDR1 and CDR2 sequences are LNHDA and SQIVND (reference sequence). The CDR3 runs 14 residues.

The V gene is TRBV6-2 or TRBV6-3, the J gene TRBJ2-1, with D possibly TRBD2 on 7 matching bases. CDR1 is MNHEY and CDR2 is SVGEGT in the germline V gene. V shed 2 bases and J shed 9 bases, with 23 bases lying between them. CDR3 size: 17 residues. In DNA, the CDR3 is TGTGCCAGCAGTTACCCACACCGGGGGGAGGGGGAGTCTGAGCAGTTCTTC. Protein product: CASSYPHRGEGESEQFF.

The chain combines TRBV6-5 with TRBJ2-7; 11 nucleotides match TRBD1. The CDR3 extends over 14 amino acids. Germline V gene sequence: CDR1 MNHEY, CDR2 SVGAGI. V shed 6 bases and J 4 bases; nucleotides not matched to a gene: 5. The CDR3 spells CASRNGQGAYEQYF. In DNA form, the CDR3 reads TGTGCCAGCAGGAACGGACAGGGGGCTTACGAGCAGTACTTC.

This chain links TRBV19 with TRBJ1-1; no clear D. This CDR3 is 15 amino acids long. Germline CDR1 is LNHDA and CDR2 is SQIVND (reference sequence). The ends were cut back, 3 bases at V and 1 base at J, with 12 bases in the middle. CDR3 DNA sequence: TGTGCCAGTAGTATCCCCACGGTTCCGAACACTGAAGCTTTCTTT. The encoded protein is CASSIPTVPNTEAFF.

CDR3 bases: TGTGCCAGCAGCCCCTTTCCCACCGAGTTGGAGACCCAGTACTTC. Its translation is CASSPFPTELETQYF. The chain has TRBV3-1 (or the pseudogene TRBV3-2) and TRBJ2-5; D remains ambiguous. The germline CDR1 and CDR2 sequences are LGHDT and YNNKEL (reference sequence). V was cut by 4 bases and J by 5 bases, with 17 bases left in between. This CDR3 is 15 amino acids long.

The V and J genes are TRBV5-5 and TRBJ2-5, with D tentatively TRBD2 (6 bases). V was trimmed by 2 bases and J by 1 base, leaving 12 bases between them. This CDR3 region has 15 residues. Germline V gene sequence: CDR1 SGHKS, CDR2 YYEKEE (reference sequence). The CDR3 region is CASSFRGTLQETQYF. The CDR3 DNA sequence: TGTGCCAGCAGCTTCCGGGGGACTCTCCAAGAGACCCAGTACTTC.

The genes are TRBV11-3 and TRBJ2-2; D is unclear. CDR3 length equals 13 residues. Germline CDR1 and CDR2: SGHNT and YENEEA. Trimming pared 1 base from V and 3 bases from J, leaving 3 bases between. CDR3 sequence: CASSLVDTGELFF. The CDR3 DNA reads as TGTGCCAGCAGCTTAGTAGACACCGGGGAGCTGTTTTTT.

The chain employs TRBV5-1 and TRBJ2-2; D unclear. The germline V gene encodes CDR1 SGHRS and CDR2 YFSETQ. V was cut by 0 bases and J by 7 bases, with 13 bases left in between. The CDR3 sequence is 15 residues long. The CDR3 region is CASSLVLARSGELFF. CDR3 bases: TGCGCCAGCAGCTTGGTACTCGCAAGAAGCGGGGAGCTGTTTTTT.

The chain carries TRBV7-9 and TRBJ1-5, with D uncertain. V shed 5 bases and J shed 9 bases, with 11 bases lying between them. The germline V gene encodes CDR1 SEHNR and CDR2 FQNEAQ (reference sequence). The length of the CDR3 is 12 residues. CDR3: CASSRVDSPQHF. As DNA, the CDR3 is TGTGCCAGCAGCCGGGTGGATTCGCCCCAGCATTTT.

V is TRBV12-3 or TRBV12-4 and J is TRBJ2-5; D remains unclear. This CDR3 has 12 residues. Trimming shortened V by 6 bases and J by 2 bases, and 7 bases separated the two germline ends. The CDR3 region is CASSRFQETQYF. In DNA, the CDR3 is TGTGCCAGCAGCCGTTTTCAAGAGACCCAGTACTTC.

This chain uses TRBV19 with TRBJ1-4; 8 bases map to TRBD1. The CDR3 extends over 14 amino acids. CDR1 is LNHDA and CDR2 is SQIVND in the germline V gene (reference sequence). With V trimmed by 5 bases and J by 8 bases, 7 bases remained unmatched. CDR3 residues: CASSADRDREKLFF. Here the CDR3 DNA reads TGTGCCAGTAGTGCGGACAGGGACCGGGAAAAACTGTTTTTT.

The chain links TRBV9 to TRBJ1-6; D may be TRBD1 (6 bases). The V and J ends lost 3 bases and 2 bases respectively, with 15 bases between them. CDR1 and CDR2 (germline): SGDLS, YYNGEE. The CDR3 runs 17 residues. CDR3 in amino acids: CASSGRGGPTYNSPLHF. The CDR3 DNA reads as TGTGCCAGCAGCGGACGAGGGGGACCGACCTATAATTCACCCCTCCACTTT.

The chain uses TRBV7-8 and TRBJ1-1; weak D call: TRBD1 (5 bases). The CDR3 runs 13 residues. CDR1 SGHVS and CDR2 FQNEAQ come from the germline V gene. Trimming pared 5 bases from V and 1 base from J, leaving 8 bases between. The CDR3 protein is CASSRDRNTEAFF. CDR3 DNA sequence: TGTGCCAGCAGCCGAGACAGGAACACTGAAGCTTTCTTT.

The chain uses TRBV27 and TRBJ2-7, with 9 bases matching TRBD2. Germline V gene sequence: CDR1 MNHEY, CDR2 SMNVEV (reference sequence). This CDR3 contains 14 residues. V trimming: 5 bases; J trimming: 4 bases; junction bases outside the gene matches: 6. This CDR3 is CASSAAGGIYEQYF. CDR3 in DNA: TGTGCCAGCAGTGCAGCGGGGGGAATATACGAGCAGTACTTC.

The chain couples TRBV7-2 to TRBJ1-1, with D uncertain. Trimming left V 0 bases short and J 0 bases short, with 11 bases between. The CDR3 runs 16 residues. Germline V gene sequence: CDR1 SGHTA, CDR2 FQGNSA. The CDR3 sequence is CASSLALEGLNTEAFF. CDR3 bases: TGTGCCAGCAGCTTAGCCCTAGAGGGCTTGAACACTGAAGCTTTCTTT.

This chain joins TRBV28 and TRBJ2-7; TRBD2 is a possible D gene (6 bases). V was clipped by 1 base and J by 7 bases, with 8 bases between them. The length of the CDR3 is 12 residues. CDR1 is MDHEN, CDR2 SYDVKM, per germline. The CDR3 DNA reads as TGTGCCAGCAGTTTATCAGGGAGGGAGCAGTACTTC. Amino acid sequence: CASSLSGREQYF.

The chain combines TRBV11-2 with TRBJ1-2, with 8 nucleotides matching TRBD1. The germline V gene encodes CDR1 SGHAT and CDR2 FQNNGV. This CDR3 comprises 15 residues. J gave up 1 base and V 5 bases, and 6 bases lay outside the gene matches. This CDR3 reads CASSLGQGINYGYTF. In nucleotides, the CDR3 is TGTGCCAGCAGCCTTGGACAGGGTATTAACTATGGCTACACCTTC.

In its sample, this clone was seen once. The chain joins TRBV7-8 to TRBJ2-5; D ambiguous. V shed 7 bases and J shed 8 bases, with 20 bases lying between them. Germline-derived CDR1 and CDR2 are SGHVS and FQNEAQ. The CDR3 covers 14 residues. CDR3 region: CASTSTGPLVTQYF. The CDR3 nucleotides read TGTGCCAGCACCTCAACTGGGCCTTTAGTTACCCAGTACTTC.

This chain uses TRBV30 with TRBJ2-1; D is perhaps TRBD1 (5 bases). V gave up 1 base and J gave up 6 bases, with 13 bases separating them. This CDR3 is built from 14 residues. CDR1 and CDR2 from the germline V gene are GTSNPN and SVGIG (reference sequence). This CDR3 is CAWSEFLRGNEQFF. In DNA form, the CDR3 reads TGTGCCTGGAGTGAATTCTTAAGGGGCAATGAGCAGTTCTTC.